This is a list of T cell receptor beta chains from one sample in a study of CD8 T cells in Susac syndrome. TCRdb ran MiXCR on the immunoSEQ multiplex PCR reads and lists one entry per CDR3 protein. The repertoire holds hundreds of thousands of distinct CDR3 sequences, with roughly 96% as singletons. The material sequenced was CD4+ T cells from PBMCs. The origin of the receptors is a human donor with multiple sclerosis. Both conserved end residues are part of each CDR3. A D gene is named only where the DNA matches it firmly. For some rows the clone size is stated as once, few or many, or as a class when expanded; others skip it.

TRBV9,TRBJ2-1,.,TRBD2,TGTGCCAGCAGCGAGGGACTAGCAATCTATGAGCAGTTCTTC,CASSEGLAIYEQFF
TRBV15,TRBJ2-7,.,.,TGTGCCACCAGCAGAGATATTCCTGGGAACGAGCAGTACTTC,CATSRDIPGNEQYF
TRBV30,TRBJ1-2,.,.,TGTGCCTGGAGGCCCGGGGGGCGAGACTATGGCTACACCTTC,CAWRPGGRDYGYTF
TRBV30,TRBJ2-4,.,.,TGTGCTGCGGCACTAGCCAAAAACATTCAGTACTTC,CAAALAKNIQYF
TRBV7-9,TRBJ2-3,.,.,TGTGCCAGCAGCTTACCGCGACTCCGGGGCGCAGATACGCAGTATTTT,CASSLPRLRGADTQYF
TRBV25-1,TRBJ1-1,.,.,TGTGCCAGCAGTGTCAGCACTGAAGCTTTCTTT,CASSVSTEAFF
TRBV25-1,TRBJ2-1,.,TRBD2,TGTGCCAGCAGTGAATGGTTATCGACTAGCGGGGCGAACAATGAGCAGTTCTTC,CASSEWLSTSGANNEQFF
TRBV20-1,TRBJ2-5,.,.,TGCAGTGCCCAAGGGGGAAGGGGCGGGGAGACCCAGTACTTC,CSAQGGRGGETQYF
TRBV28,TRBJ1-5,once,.,TGTGCCAGCAGTTTTTACCCGACAACTGGAAGCAATCAGCCCCAGCATTTT,CASSFYPTTGSNQPQHF
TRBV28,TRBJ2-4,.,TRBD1,TGTGCCAGCAGTCCCCAAGGGACAGGGTCGGCCAAAAACATTCAGTACTTC,CASSPQGTGSAKNIQYF
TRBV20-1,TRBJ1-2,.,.,TGCAGTGCTACCGTTTTGGGCGGCTACACCTTC,CSATVLGGYTF
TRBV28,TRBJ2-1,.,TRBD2,TGTGCCAGCAGTTTAAACCTAGCGGGAGGGTCCTACAATGAGCAGTTCTTC,CASSLNLAGGSYNEQFF
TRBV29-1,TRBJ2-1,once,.,TGCAGCGTTGGATTATACAATGAGCAGTTCTTC,CSVGLYNEQFF
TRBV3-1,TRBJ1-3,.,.,TGTGCCAGCAGGGACAGCGGAAACACCATATATTTT,CASRDSGNTIYF
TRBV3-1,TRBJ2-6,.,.,TGTGCCAGCAGCCGGACAGCCCTCCCTGGGGCCAACGTCCTGACTTTC,CASSRTALPGANVLTF
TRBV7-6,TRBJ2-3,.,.,TGTGCCAGCAGCTCCGTCTGGTCGGCAGATACGCAGTATTTT,CASSSVWSADTQYF
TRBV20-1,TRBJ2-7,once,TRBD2,TGCAGTGCTGACTCCTCCCGCGGGAGGTACGAGCAGTACTTC,CSADSSRGRYEQYF
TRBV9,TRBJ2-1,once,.,TGTGCCAGCAGCTTACTCGTGGGGGGTACGAATGAGCAGTTCTTC,CASSLLVGGTNEQFF
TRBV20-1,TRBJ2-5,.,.,TGCAGTGCTAGTGAGACTCAGGCGACCCAGTACTTC,CSASETQATQYF
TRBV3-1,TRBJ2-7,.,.,TGTGCCAGCAGCCAAGTTGACTATCTTGGGGAGCAGTACTTC,CASSQVDYLGEQYF
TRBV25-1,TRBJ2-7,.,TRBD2,TGTGCCAGCAGTGAAACCGGACTAGCGGGACGGCAGTACTTC,CASSETGLAGRQYF
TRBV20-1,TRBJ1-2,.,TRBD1,TGCAGTGCTGCCGGGACAGGGTATGGCTACACCTTC,CSAAGTGYGYTF
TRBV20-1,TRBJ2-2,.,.,TGCAGTGCTAGAGGAGGGGGGTCTTACACCGGGGAGCTGTTTTTT,CSARGGGSYTGELFF
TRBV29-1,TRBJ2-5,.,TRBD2,TGCAGCGTTGCTGGACTAGCGGGAGATCAGGAGACCCAGTACTTC,CSVAGLAGDQETQYF
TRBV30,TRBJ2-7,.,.,TGTGCCTGGAGGGGTGGACTCGCGTCGACCATCTACGAGCAGTACTTC,CAWRGGLASTIYEQYF
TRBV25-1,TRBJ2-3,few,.,TGTGCCAGCAGTCTCAGGGGGGGGGATACGCAGTATTTT,CASSLRGGDTQYF
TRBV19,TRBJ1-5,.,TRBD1,TGTGCCAGTAGTATCGGAGGACAGGGGGCGGTTCAGCCCCAGCATTTT,CASSIGGQGAVQPQHF
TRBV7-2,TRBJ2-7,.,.,TGTGCCAGCAGCTTAGGAGGCGGTAACTACGAGCAGTACTTC,CASSLGGGNYEQYF
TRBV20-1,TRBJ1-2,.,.,TGCAGTGCTAGACAAACAGGATCCGGTAACTATGGCTACACCTTC,CSARQTGSGNYGYTF
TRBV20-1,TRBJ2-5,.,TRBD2,TGCAGTGCTACCTTAGCGGGGGTCCGTGAGACCCAGTACTTC,CSATLAGVRETQYF
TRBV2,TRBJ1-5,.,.,TGTGCCAGCAGTGATTCGCATAGCAATCAGCCCCAGCATTTT,CASSDSHSNQPQHF
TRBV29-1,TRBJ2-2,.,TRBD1,TGCAGCGTCAGGGACAGGACGAACACCGGGGAGCTGTTTTTT,CSVRDRTNTGELFF
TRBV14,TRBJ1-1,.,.,TGTGCCAGCAGCCAAGATAGAGTTAGGGTGAACACTGAAGCTTTCTTT,CASSQDRVRVNTEAFF
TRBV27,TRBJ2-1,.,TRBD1,TGTGCCAGCAGACTCCGGGACAGGGGGAACAATGAGCAGTTCTTC,CASRLRDRGNNEQFF
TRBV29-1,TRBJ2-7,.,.,TGCAGCGTTGGTCGTAGGGTGAATTCCTACGAGCAGTACTTC,CSVGRRVNSYEQYF
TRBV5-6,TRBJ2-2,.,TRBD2,TGTGCCAGCAGGACTAGCGGGAAGCATCGGGAGCTGTTTTTT,CASRTSGKHRELFF
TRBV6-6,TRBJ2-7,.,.,TGTGCCAGCAGCCCGGGGTTCCGAGCCGGGGGTCAGTACTTC,CASSPGFRAGGQYF
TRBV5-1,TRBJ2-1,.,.,TGCGCCAGCAGCTTGTTAGCGTCGGCCGATGAGCAGTTCTTC,CASSLLASADEQFF
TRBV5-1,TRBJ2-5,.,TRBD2,TGCGCCAGCAGACCGGGACTAGGTGAAAGCGAGACCCAGTACTTC,CASRPGLGESETQYF
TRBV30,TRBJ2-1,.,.,TGTGCCTGGAGTCAATTGGGCGGCTCCTACAATGAGCAGTTCTTC,CAWSQLGGSYNEQFF
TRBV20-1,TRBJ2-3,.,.,TGCAGTGCTAGGGGGGTCAGCGGCGGGAGCACAGATACGCAGTATTTT,CSARGVSGGSTDTQYF